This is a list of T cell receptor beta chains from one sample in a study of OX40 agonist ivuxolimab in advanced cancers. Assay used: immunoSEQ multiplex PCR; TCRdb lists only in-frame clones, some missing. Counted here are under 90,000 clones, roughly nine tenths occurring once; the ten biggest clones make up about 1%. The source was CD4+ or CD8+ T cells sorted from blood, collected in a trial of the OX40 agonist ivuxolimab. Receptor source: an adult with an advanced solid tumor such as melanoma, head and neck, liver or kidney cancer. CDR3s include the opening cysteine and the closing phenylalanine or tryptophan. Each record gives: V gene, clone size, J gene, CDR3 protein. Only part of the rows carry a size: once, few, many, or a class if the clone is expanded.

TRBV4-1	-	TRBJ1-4	CASSQLVQGSRVPFF
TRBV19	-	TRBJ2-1	CASMSWRGQNNEQFF
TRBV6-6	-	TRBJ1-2	CASSYGSGYTF
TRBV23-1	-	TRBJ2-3	CASSQSGRFWGSCTDTQYF
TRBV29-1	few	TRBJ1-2	CSVVWGREGYTF
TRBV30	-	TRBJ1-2	CAWTPGTPNYGYTF
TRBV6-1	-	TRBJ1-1	CASSPEGSEAFF
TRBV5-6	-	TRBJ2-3	CASSSRQGRPSTDTQYF
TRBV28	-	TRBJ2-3	CASIGGGGYTQYF
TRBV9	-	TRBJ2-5	CASSVTTGRQETQYF
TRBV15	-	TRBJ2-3	CATSRDRASTDTQYF
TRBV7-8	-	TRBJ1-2	CASSISGSGGYTF
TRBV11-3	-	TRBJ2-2	CASSRDSTGELFF
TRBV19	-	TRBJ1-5	CASTDGSNQPQHF
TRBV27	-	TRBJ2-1	CASSFKAGGVNNEQFF
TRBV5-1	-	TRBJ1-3	CASSWGGSPSGNTIYF
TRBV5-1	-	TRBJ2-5	CASSLVGGETQYF
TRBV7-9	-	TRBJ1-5	CASSLNLGSQHF
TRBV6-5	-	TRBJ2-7	CASSYVAGGSYEQYF
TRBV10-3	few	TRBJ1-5	CAIADRGDQPQHF
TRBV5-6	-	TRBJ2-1	CASSLYQASVNEQFF
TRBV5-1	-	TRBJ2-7	CASSAGTGKSYEQYF
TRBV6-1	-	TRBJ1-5	CASRRGGDSNQPQHF
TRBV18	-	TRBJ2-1	CASSPGQGAGEQFF
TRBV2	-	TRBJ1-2	CASSEGQGNYGYTF
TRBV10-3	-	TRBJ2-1	CAIGGADYNEQFF
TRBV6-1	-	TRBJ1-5	CASSELGQGSPQHF
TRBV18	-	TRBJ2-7	CASSPDRVTSYEQYF
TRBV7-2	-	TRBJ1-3	CASSVNRFHSGNTIYF
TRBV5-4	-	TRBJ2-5	CASSLASAGGETQYF
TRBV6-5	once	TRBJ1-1	CASSEGHMNTEAFF
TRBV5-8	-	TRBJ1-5	CASSLAPNQPQHF
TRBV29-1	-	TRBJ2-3	CSVEDDRGGTDTQYF
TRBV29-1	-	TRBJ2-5	CSVDFGQGVGETQYF
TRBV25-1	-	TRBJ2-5	CASSDRGAGETQYF
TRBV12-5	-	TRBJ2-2	CASAQGTGGFRAGELFF
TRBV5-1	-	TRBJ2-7	CASSLDGEREQYF
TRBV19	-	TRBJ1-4	CASSISAVWAINEKLFF
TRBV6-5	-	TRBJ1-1	CASSYRGNTEAFF
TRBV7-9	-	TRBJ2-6	CASTTGPSSGANVLTF
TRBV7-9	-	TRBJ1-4	CASSVGQGITPTNEKLFF
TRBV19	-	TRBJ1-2	CASSLDGSYGYTF
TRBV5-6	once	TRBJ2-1	CASSLGYSGAPYGNEQFF
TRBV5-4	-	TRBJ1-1	CASSLGGARRTEAFF
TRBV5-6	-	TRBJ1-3	CASSAQDSGNTIYF
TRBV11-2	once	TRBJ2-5	CASSLVPPGGRETQYF
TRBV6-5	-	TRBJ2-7	CATRYGGRSEQYF
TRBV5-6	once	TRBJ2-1	CASSLSSGQGLDEQFF